Shown below are 18 T cell receptor beta chains from a single sample sequenced in a study of blood T cell repertoires in COVID-19. Sequenced by immunoSEQ multiplex PCR; TCRdb stores in-frame clones only, minus some. This table holds 200,000 to 300,000 clones, around four fifths found once. The sequenced material came from peripheral blood. These TCRs come from a man aged 60-69 years with acute or convalescent COVID-19.

The V gene is TRBV30, the J gene TRBJ1-2, with TRBD1 identical over 7 bases. J lost 11 bases, V lost 8 bases, and 11 bases had no gene match. In germline, CDR1 is GTSNPN, CDR2 SVGIG (reference sequence). The CDR3 has 11 amino acids. The CDR3 protein is CAGRQGLGYTF. For the CDR3, the DNA is TGTGCCGGACGACAGGGCTTAGGTTACACCTTC.

This chain uses TRBV5-1 with TRBJ2-7; 7 bases are a match to TRBD1. V lost 0 bases to trimming and J lost 7 bases; unmatched junction nucleotides: 7. Germline assignment: CDR1 SGHRS and CDR2 YFSETQ. This CDR3 is 14 amino acids long. The DNA of the CDR3 is TGCGCCAGCAGCTTGGTCACAGGGGTGGAGGAGCAGTACTTC. It yields the protein CASSLVTGVEEQYF.

The table lists this clone with a count of one. The rearrangement links TRBV27 to TRBJ1-2; 12 bases align to TRBD1. From germline, CDR1 is MNHEY and CDR2 SMNVEV (reference sequence). The CDR3 consists of 17 residues. V shed 0 bases and J 7 bases; nucleotides not matched to a gene: 9. The CDR3 nucleotides read TGTGCCAGCAGTTTATCGAGGCGGGACAGGGGGCGTCGTGGCTACACCTTC. Residues: CASSLSRRDRGRRGYTF.

This clone was observed once. The chain carries TRBV10-3 and TRBJ2-2; 11 positions agree with TRBD2. The CDR3 runs to 15 residues. After removal of 10 bases from V and 1 base from J, the junction contained 5 bases not matched to a gene. CDR1 ENHRY and CDR2 SYGVKD come from the germline V gene. CDR3 in amino acids: CATWGTSGNTGELFF. CDR3 in DNA: TGTGCCACTTGGGGGACTAGCGGGAACACCGGGGAGCTGTTTTTT.

The gene calls are TRBV2 and TRBJ2-7; TRBD2 matches 9 bases. V lost 7 bases and J lost 5; bases outside the gene matches: 9. CDR1 is SNHLY, CDR2 FYNNEI, per germline. CDR3 length: 14 amino acids. The CDR3 sequence: CASTGLAGYDEQYF. The CDR3 region has the DNA TGTGCCAGCACGGGGCTAGCGGGATACGACGAGCAGTACTTC. The full variable domain, with the rest looked up from reference TRBV2 and TRBJ2-7, is EPEVTQTPSHQVTQMGQEVILRCVPISNHLYFYWYRQILGQKVEFLVSFYNNEISEKSEIFDDQFSVERPDGSNFTLKIRSTKLEDSAMYFCASTGLAGYDEQYFGPGTRLTVT.

V is TRBV9 and J is TRBJ1-4; a weak D match, TRBD1 (5 bases). This CDR3 has 14 residues. The V end lost 4 bases, the J end lost 6 bases, and 13 bases lay between the germline ends. Germline CDR1 reads SGDLS; CDR2 reads YYNGEE. The CDR3 is CASSPHGGDEKLFF. CDR3 coding DNA: TGTGCCAGCAGCCCCCACGGGGGAGATGAAAAACTGTTTTTT.

This clone was observed once. V usage is TRBV7-2 and J usage is TRBJ2-3; 10 bases line up with TRBD2. Germline CDR1 SGHTA, CDR2 FQGNSA. V lost 3 bases and J lost 4; bases outside the gene matches: 7. The CDR3 extends over 16 amino acids. CDR3 in DNA: TGTGCCAGCAGCTTTGTTGTGAGCGGGGGGGCAGATACGCAGTATTTT. It yields the protein CASSFVVSGGADTQYF.

This clone was seen a handful of times. The genes are TRBV9 and TRBJ2-7, with a tentative D call TRBD1 (5 bases). The CDR3 is 15 residues long. Germline V gene sequence: CDR1 SGDLS, CDR2 YYNGEE. The V end lost 3 bases, the J end lost 5 bases, and 18 bases lay between the germline ends. This CDR3 reads CASSAPPRVWDEQYF. CDR3 in DNA: TGTGCCAGCAGCGCCCCCCCCAGGGTTTGGGACGAGCAGTACTTC. Filled out from reference TRBV9 and TRBJ2-7, the complete variable domain reads DSGVTQTPKHLITATGQRVTLRCSPRSGDLSVYWYQQSLDQGLQFLIQYYNGEERAKGNILERFSAQQFPDLHSELNLSSLELGDSALYFCASSAPPRVWDEQYFGPGTRLTVT.

The count of this clone is one. CDR3 in amino acids: CASSTGQGARETQYF. The CDR3 DNA reads as TGCGCCAGCAGCACCGGACAGGGGGCGAGAGAGACCCAGTACTTC. V gene TRBV5-1 combines with J gene TRBJ2-5, with TRBD1 identical over 11 bases. Germline V gene data show CDR1 as SGHRS and CDR2 as YFSETQ. This CDR3 has 15 amino acids. V shed 4 bases and J 4 bases; nucleotides not matched to a gene: 6.

The chain combines TRBV20-1 with TRBJ2-1; 8 bases agree with TRBD1. The CDR3 totals 11 residues. J lost 6 bases, V lost 7 bases, and 2 bases had no gene match. Germline lookup yields CDR1 DFQATT and CDR2 SNEGSKA (reference sequence). Here the CDR3 DNA reads TGCAGTGGACAGGGGTCCAATGAGCAGTTCTTC. It specifies CSGQGSNEQFF.

Here the CDR3 reads CASSYNLAGTFEQYF. In DNA, the CDR3 is TGTGCCAGCAGTTACAACCTAGCGGGAACTTTCGAGCAGTACTTC. This chain links TRBV6-5 with TRBJ2-7; 9 bases are a match to TRBD2. The CDR3 contains 15 residues. Germline CDR1 is MNHEY and CDR2 is SVGAGI. Trimming cost V 2 bases and J 6 bases; bases outside gene matches: 8.

As regards this clone: Other nucleotide sequences from this sample produce the same CDR3. The gene calls are TRBV5-1 and TRBJ2-7; perhaps TRBD1 as D (5 bases). The CDR3 extends over 14 amino acids. Per the germline V gene, CDR1 is SGHRS and CDR2 is YFSETQ. V was trimmed by 0 bases and J by 2 bases, leaving 9 bases between them. CDR3 amino acids: CASSLGQGPYEQYF. CDR3 sequence (DNA): TGCGCCAGCAGCTTGGGGCAGGGTCCCTACGAGCAGTACTTC. The variable domain in full, with the rest retrieved from reference TRBV5-1 and TRBJ2-7, is KAGVTQTPRYLIKTRGQQVTLSCSPISGHRSVSWYQQTPGQGLQFLFEYFSETQRNKGNFPGRFSGRQFSNSRSEMNVSTLELGDSALYLCASSLGQGPYEQYFGPGTRLTVT.

In its sample, this clone was seen once. In DNA, the CDR3 is TGTGCCAGCAGTCCCTTCGGACTACACACAGATACGCAGTATTTT. Translation: CASSPFGLHTDTQYF. This sequence joins TRBV6-2 or TRBV6-3 and TRBJ2-3; perhaps TRBD2 as D (6 bases). The V gene lost 5 bases and the J gene lost 2 bases, with 14 bases spanning the gap. The CDR3 loop spans 15 amino acids. From germline, CDR1 is MNHEY and CDR2 SVGEGT.

V usage is TRBV7-9 and J usage is TRBJ2-7, with 12 bases fitting TRBD2. Looked up from germline, CDR1 is SEHNR and CDR2 is FQNEAQ (reference sequence). The CDR3 is 17 residues long. J lost 5 bases, V lost 4 bases, and 12 bases had no gene match. The DNA for the CDR3 is TGTGCCAGCAGCTCCCGGATTGAGACTAGCGGGAGCCACGAGCAGTACTTC. Protein: CASSSRIETSGSHEQYF.

The chain carries TRBV19 and TRBJ1-6; D gene ambiguous. The CDR3 is made up of 14 amino acids. With 5 bases removed from V and 8 bases from J, the gap between germline ends came to 13 bases. Germline CDR1 LNHDA, CDR2 SQIVND (reference sequence). DNA of the CDR3: TGTGCCAGTAGTTCGGCAGGACTTCATTCACCCCTCCACTTT. Amino acid sequence: CASSSAGLHSPLHF.

The rearrangement uses TRBV5-1 and TRBJ1-2, with D perhaps TRBD1 (6 bases). Looked up from germline, CDR1 is SGHRS and CDR2 is YFSETQ. The germline V and J ends were trimmed by 3 bases and 2 bases, with 14 bases remaining between them. The CDR3 is 15 residues long. CDR3 sequence: CASSSSPTGNYGYTF. CDR3 in DNA: TGCGCCAGCAGCTCCTCCCCCACAGGGAACTATGGCTACACCTTC.

The chain has TRBV9 and TRBJ2-1; 10 nucleotides match TRBD1. Per the germline V gene, CDR1 is SGDLS and CDR2 is YYNGEE. V shed 3 bases and J 0 bases; nucleotides not matched to a gene: 3. The CDR3 totals 16 residues. CDR3 in amino acids: CASSAGQGGSYNEQFF. The CDR3 nucleotides are TGTGCCAGCAGCGCCGGACAGGGGGGCTCCTACAATGAGCAGTTCTTC.

This clone was observed a handful of times. The chain links TRBV5-4 to TRBJ2-2, with 9 bases fitting TRBD2. Germline lookup yields CDR1 SGHNT and CDR2 YYREEE (reference sequence). With V trimmed by 4 bases and J by 1 base, 8 bases remained unmatched. CDR3 length: 17 amino acids. The CDR3 region has the DNA TGTGCCAGCAGCCCACGGGTAGCGGGGGTGAACACCGGGGAGCTGTTTTTT. It yields the protein CASSPRVAGVNTGELFF.